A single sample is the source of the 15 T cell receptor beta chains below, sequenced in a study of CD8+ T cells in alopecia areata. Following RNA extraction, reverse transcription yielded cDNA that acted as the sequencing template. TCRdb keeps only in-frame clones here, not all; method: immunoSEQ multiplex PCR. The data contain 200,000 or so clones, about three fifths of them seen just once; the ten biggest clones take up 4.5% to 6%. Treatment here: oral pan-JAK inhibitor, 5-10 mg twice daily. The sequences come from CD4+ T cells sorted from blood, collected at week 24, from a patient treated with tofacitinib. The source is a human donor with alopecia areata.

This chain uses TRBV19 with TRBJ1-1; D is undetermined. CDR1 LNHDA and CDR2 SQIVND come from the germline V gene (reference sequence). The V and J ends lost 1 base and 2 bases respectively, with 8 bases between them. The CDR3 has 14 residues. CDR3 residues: CASSIGSRNTEAFF. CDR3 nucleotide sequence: TGTGCCAGTAGTATAGGGTCGCGCAACACTGAAGCTTTCTTT.

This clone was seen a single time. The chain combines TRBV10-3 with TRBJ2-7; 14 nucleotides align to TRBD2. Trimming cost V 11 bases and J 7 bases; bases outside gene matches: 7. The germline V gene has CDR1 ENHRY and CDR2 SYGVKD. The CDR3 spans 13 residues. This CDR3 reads CASGLAGGSEQYF. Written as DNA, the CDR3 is TGTGCCTCAGGACTAGCGGGAGGTAGTGAGCAGTACTTC.

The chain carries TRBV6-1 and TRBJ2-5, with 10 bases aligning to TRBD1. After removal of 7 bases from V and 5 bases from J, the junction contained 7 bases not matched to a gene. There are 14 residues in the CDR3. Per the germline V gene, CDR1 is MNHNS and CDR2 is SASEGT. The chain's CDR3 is CASTRDRGWETQYF. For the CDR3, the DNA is TGTGCCAGCACACGGGACAGGGGATGGGAGACCCAGTACTTC.

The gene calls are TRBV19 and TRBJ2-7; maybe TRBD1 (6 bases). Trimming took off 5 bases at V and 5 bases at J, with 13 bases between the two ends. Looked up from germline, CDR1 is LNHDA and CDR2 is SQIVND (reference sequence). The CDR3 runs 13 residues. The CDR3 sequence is CASSLQGSDEQYF. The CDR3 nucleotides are TGTGCCAGTAGTTTACAGGGTTCGGACGAGCAGTACTTC.

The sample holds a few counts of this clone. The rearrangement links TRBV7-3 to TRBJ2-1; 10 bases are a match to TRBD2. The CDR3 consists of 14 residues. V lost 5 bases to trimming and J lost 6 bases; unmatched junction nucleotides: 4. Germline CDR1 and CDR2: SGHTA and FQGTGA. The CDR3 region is CASSPGLASNEQFF. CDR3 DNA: TGTGCCAGCAGCCCGGGACTAGCGTCCAATGAGCAGTTCTTC.

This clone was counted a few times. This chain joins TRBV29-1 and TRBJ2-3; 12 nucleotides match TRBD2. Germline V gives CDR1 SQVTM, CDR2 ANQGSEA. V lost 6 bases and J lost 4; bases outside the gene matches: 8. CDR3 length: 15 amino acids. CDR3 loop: CSVLGLAGKADTQYF. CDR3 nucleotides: TGCAGCGTCCTTGGACTAGCGGGGAAGGCAGATACGCAGTATTTT.

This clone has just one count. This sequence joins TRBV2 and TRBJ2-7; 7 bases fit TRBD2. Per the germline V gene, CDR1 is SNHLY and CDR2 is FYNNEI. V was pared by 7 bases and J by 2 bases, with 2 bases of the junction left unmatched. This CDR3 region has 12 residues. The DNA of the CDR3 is TGTGCCAGCACGGGGGGAACCTACGAGCAGTACTTC. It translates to CASTGGTYEQYF. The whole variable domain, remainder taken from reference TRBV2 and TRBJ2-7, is EPEVTQTPSHQVTQMGQEVILRCVPISNHLYFYWYRQILGQKVEFLVSFYNNEISEKSEIFDDQFSVERPDGSNFTLKIRSTKLEDSAMYFCASTGGTYEQYFGPGTRLTVT.

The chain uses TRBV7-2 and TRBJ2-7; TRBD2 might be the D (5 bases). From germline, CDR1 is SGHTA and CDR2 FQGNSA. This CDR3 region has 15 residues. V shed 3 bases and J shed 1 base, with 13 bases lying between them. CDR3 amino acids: CASSFLPGNSYEQYF. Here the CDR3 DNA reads TGTGCCAGCAGCTTCCTACCGGGAAATTCCTACGAGCAGTACTTC.

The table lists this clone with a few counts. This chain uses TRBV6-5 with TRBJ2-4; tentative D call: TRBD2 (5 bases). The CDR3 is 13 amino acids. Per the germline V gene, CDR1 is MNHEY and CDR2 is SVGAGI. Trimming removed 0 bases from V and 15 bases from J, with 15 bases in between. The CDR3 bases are TGTGCCAGCAGTTACTCGCCCCGGGGTTTTCGGTACTTC. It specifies CASSYSPRGFRYF.

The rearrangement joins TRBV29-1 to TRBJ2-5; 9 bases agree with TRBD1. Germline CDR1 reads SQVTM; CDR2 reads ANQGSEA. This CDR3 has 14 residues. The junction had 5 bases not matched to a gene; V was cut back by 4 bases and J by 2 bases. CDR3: CSVGRDREQETQYF. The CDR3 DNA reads TGCAGCGTTGGACGGGACAGGGAGCAAGAGACCCAGTACTTC.

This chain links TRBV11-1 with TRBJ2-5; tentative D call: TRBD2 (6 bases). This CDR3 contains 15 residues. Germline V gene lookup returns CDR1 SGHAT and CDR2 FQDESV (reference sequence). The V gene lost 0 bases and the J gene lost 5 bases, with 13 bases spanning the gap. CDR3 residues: CASSLAGKAGETQYF. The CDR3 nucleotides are TGTGCCAGCAGCTTAGCCGGGAAAGCGGGCGAGACCCAGTACTTC. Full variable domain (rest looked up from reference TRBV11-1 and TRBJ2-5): EAEVAQSPRYKITEKSQAVAFWCDPISGHATLYWYRQILGQGPELLVQFQDESVVDDSQLPKDRFSAERLKGVDSTLKIQPAELGDSAMYLCASSLAGKAGETQYFGPGTRLLVL.

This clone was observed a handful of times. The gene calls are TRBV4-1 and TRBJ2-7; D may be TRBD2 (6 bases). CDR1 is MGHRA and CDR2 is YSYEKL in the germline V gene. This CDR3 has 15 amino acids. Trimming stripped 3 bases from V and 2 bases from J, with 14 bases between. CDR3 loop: CASSQPGTATYEQYF. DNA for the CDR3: TGCGCCAGCAGCCAGCCCGGGACTGCCACCTACGAGCAGTACTTC.

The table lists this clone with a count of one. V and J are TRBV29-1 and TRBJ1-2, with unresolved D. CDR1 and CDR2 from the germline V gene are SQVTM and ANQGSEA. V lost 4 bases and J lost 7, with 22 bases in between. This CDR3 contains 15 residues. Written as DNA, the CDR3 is TGCAGCGTTGGGAAAGATGGGGTCACGGAGTCTGGCTACACCTTC. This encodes CSVGKDGVTESGYTF.

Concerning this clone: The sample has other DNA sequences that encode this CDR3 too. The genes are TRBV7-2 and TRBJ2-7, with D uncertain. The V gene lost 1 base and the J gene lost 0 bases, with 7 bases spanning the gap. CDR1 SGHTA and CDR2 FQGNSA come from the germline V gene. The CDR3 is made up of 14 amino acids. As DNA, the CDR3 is TGTGCCAGCAGCTTAGGTCCGGGCTCCTACGAGCAGTACTTC. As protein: CASSLGPGSYEQYF.

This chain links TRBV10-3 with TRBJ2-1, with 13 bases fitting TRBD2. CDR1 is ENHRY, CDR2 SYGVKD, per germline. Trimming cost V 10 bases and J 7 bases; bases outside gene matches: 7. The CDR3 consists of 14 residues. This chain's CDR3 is CASLPGLAGNEQFF. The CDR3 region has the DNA TGTGCCAGCCTTCCGGGACTAGCGGGGAATGAGCAGTTCTTC.